The 18 T cell receptor beta chains below were found in one sample sequenced in a study of T cell responses to AZD1222 COVID-19 vaccine (dated by TCRdb to 2020 to 2023). The time point label corresponds to: about 28 days (+/-7) after the second vaccine dose. The library was generated by the immunoSEQ multiplex PCR assay. TCRdb stores this immuneACCESS table with in-frame sequences only. Part of the clones is absent; in the studies checked, under half of the shortfall reflects unresolved V genes, and no reason is known for the rest. The sample contains 150,000 to 200,000 clones, 92% of them found a single time. About 1.1% of the sample goes to the ten largest clones. The sample was peripheral blood, taken 28 days after the second AZD1222 dose. Every receptor here comes from an adult who received the AZD1222 COVID-19 vaccine.

The V and J genes are TRBV19 and TRBJ1-2; TRBD1 might be the D (5 bases). The germline CDR1 and CDR2 sequences are LNHDA and SQIVND (reference sequence). The V end lost 3 bases, the J end lost 4 bases, and 12 bases lay between the germline ends. This CDR3 comprises 14 residues. The CDR3 DNA reads TGTGCCAGTAGTATTGAGGGACTCGGCTATGGCTACACCTTC. It encodes CASSIEGLGYGYTF.

This chain joins TRBV5-1 and TRBJ2-1; 7 bases fit TRBD1. This CDR3 is built from 15 residues. The V gene end was trimmed by 2 bases and the J gene end by 3 bases; junction bases not matched to a gene: 5. Germline assignment: CDR1 SGHRS and CDR2 YFSETQ. DNA of the CDR3: TGCGCCAGCAGCTTCCGCCGGGACAGCTACAATGAGCAGTTCTTC. It codes for CASSFRRDSYNEQFF.

V is TRBV30 and J is TRBJ1-5; 8 bases fit TRBD1. J lost 1 base, V lost 7 bases, and 15 bases had no gene match. Per germline, CDR1 GTSNPN and CDR2 SVGIG (reference sequence). The CDR3 is made up of 17 amino acids. CDR3 DNA sequence: TGTGCCTTTACCGCGGACAGGGAGTTTAGAAGCAATCAGCCCCAGCATTTT. Amino acid sequence: CAFTADREFRSNQPQHF.

The genes are TRBV2 and TRBJ1-1; D might be TRBD1 (5 bases). Germline V gives CDR1 SNHLY, CDR2 FYNNEI. The CDR3 is made up of 13 amino acids. V dropped 7 bases and J dropped 4 bases, with 13 bases sitting between them. The CDR3 is CASIWQGGTEAFF. In nucleotides, the CDR3 is TGTGCCAGCATTTGGCAGGGTGGCACTGAAGCTTTCTTT.

The chain is built from TRBV6-5 and TRBJ2-7; 10 bases agree with TRBD1. The CDR3 spans 15 residues. Germline CDR1 MNHEY, CDR2 SVGAGI. The V gene end was trimmed by 6 bases and the J gene end by 2 bases; junction bases not matched to a gene: 7. The CDR3 here is CASSRTGTGAYEQYF. CDR3 DNA: TGTGCCAGCAGCCGCACCGGGACAGGGGCCTACGAGCAGTACTTC.

Here the CDR3 reads CASSELGRSQPQHF. DNA of the CDR3: TGTGCCAGCAGTGAGTTGGGGAGGAGTCAGCCCCAGCATTTT. The chain combines TRBV2 with TRBJ1-5; D not resolved. This CDR3 has 14 residues. Germline V lookup: CDR1 SNHLY, CDR2 FYNNEI. Trimming cost V 3 bases and J 6 bases, with 12 bases left between them.

The rearrangement links TRBV7-9 to TRBJ2-4, with TRBD1 identical over 11 bases. The CDR3 is 16 residues long. V lost 2 bases, J lost 8 bases, and 8 bases stayed unmatched. Germline V lookup: CDR1 SEHNR, CDR2 FQNEAQ (reference sequence). CDR3 coding DNA: TGTGCCAGCAGCTTAAGGTCAGGGACAGGGGGGGACATTCAGTACTTC. This sequence encodes CASSLRSGTGGDIQYF. The full variable domain, rest sourced from reference TRBV7-9 and TRBJ2-4, is DTGVSQNPRHKITKRGQNVTFRCDPISEHNRLYWYRQTLGQGPEFLTYFQNEAQLEKSRLLSDRFSAERPKGSFSTLEIQRTEQGDSAMYLCASSLRSGTGGDIQYFGAGTRLSVL.

The chain is built from TRBV6-5 and TRBJ1-6; possible D gene TRBD1, 6 bases. The CDR3 covers 13 residues. Trimming shortened V by 6 bases and J by 10 bases, and 13 bases separated the two germline ends. Germline V CDR1 and CDR2: MNHEY, SVGAGI. The CDR3 DNA sequence: TGTGCCAGCAGGCAGACAGGAGAATCACCCCTCCACTTT. Translating it yields CASRQTGESPLHF.

The V call is TRBV7-9, the J call TRBJ1-2; D gene uncertain. The CDR3 is 15 residues long. Looked up from germline, CDR1 is SEHNR and CDR2 is FQNEAQ (reference sequence). The V end was cut by 5 bases, the J end by 8 bases, with 21 bases between. The CDR3 DNA reads as TGTGCCAGCAGCGCCTCTGGCAGGCCGGCTGGGGGCTACACCTTC. This codes for CASSASGRPAGGYTF.

The V call is TRBV10-3, the J call TRBJ2-2; D is undetermined. V was shortened by 0 bases and J by 1 base, with 15 bases between the two germline ends. The CDR3 is 18 amino acids. From germline, CDR1 is ENHRY and CDR2 SYGVKD. In DNA form, the CDR3 reads TGTGCCATCAGTGAGTCGGGGTCATTGGTAGGGAACACCGGGGAGCTGTTTTTT. Its protein product is CAISESGSLVGNTGELFF.

The V gene is TRBV28, the J gene TRBJ1-2, with D hard to call. The germline V gene encodes CDR1 MDHEN and CDR2 SYDVKM. The CDR3 is made up of 13 amino acids. Trimming shortened V by 2 bases and J by 8 bases, and 12 bases separated the two germline ends. The CDR3 reads CASSLGGHPGYTF. As DNA, the CDR3 is TGTGCCAGCAGTTTAGGTGGGCATCCCGGCTACACCTTC.

The chain uses TRBV10-3 and TRBJ1-5; tentative D call: TRBD1 (6 bases). Trimming removed 4 bases at V and 5 bases at J, with 12 bases between. There are 14 residues in the CDR3. Germline V lookup: CDR1 ENHRY, CDR2 SYGVKD. The CDR3 DNA follows: TGTGCCATCAGTGGGGACATACGAGATCAGCCCCAGCATTTT. It yields the protein CAISGDIRDQPQHF.

The CDR3: CASSFDTGEAFF. The CDR3 DNA is TGTGCCAGCAGCTTTGACACAGGGGAAGCTTTCTTT. This rearrangement joins TRBV5-4 to TRBJ1-1; possible D gene TRBD1, 6 bases. V was clipped by 2 bases and J by 8 bases, with 10 bases between them. From germline, CDR1 is SGHNT and CDR2 YYREEE (reference sequence). The CDR3 has 12 residues.

The rearrangement uses TRBV14 and TRBJ1-2, with 8 bases lining up with TRBD1. This CDR3 is built from 15 residues. Per the germline V gene, CDR1 is SGHDN and CDR2 is FVKESK. Losses at the gene ends were 1 base for V and 7 bases for J; bases not matched to a gene: 8. The CDR3 DNA follows: TGTGCCAGCAGCCAAGGTGTGGGGACAGGTGGTGGCTACACCTTC. Protein: CASSQGVGTGGGYTF.

V usage is TRBV7-6 and J usage is TRBJ1-6, with a weak D call TRBD1 (5 bases). Germline CDR1 SGHVS, CDR2 FNYEAQ. Trimming removed 5 bases at V and 7 bases at J, with 15 bases between. The CDR3 length is 15 residues. This chain's CDR3 is CASSLTGGPNSPLHF. The CDR3 DNA is TGTGCCAGCAGCCTCACCGGGGGTCCGAATTCACCCCTCCACTTT.

The chain uses TRBV6-5 and TRBJ2-7; D is perhaps TRBD2 (6 bases). Germline V lookup: CDR1 MNHEY, CDR2 SVGAGI. Trimming pared 6 bases from V and 3 bases from J, leaving 18 bases between. This CDR3 has 15 residues. The CDR3 loop reads CASRLGRDPLYEQYF. CDR3 sequence (DNA): TGTGCCAGCAGGCTCGGGCGGGACCCTCTCTACGAGCAGTACTTC.

This chain connects TRBV7-9 to TRBJ1-3; TRBD1 matches 9 bases. Germline V gene sequence: CDR1 SEHNR, CDR2 FQNEAQ (reference sequence). The CDR3 totals 16 residues. The V gene end was trimmed by 1 base and the J gene end by 0 bases; junction bases not matched to a gene: 1. The CDR3 sequence is CASSLGQGDSGNTIYF. The CDR3 DNA follows: TGTGCCAGCAGCTTAGGACAGGGGGACTCTGGAAACACCATATATTTT.

The chain has TRBV12-2 and TRBJ2-1. TRBV12-2 is a documented pseudogene. The CDR3 is 10 residues long. CDR3 amino acids: CASRLGEQFF. CDR3 bases: TGTGCAAGTCGCTTAGGTGAGCAGTTCTTC.